The rows below give T cell receptor beta chains drawn from one sample of a study of post-analysis software for immune sequencing data. TCRdb called the PCR reads again in MiXCR, with one record for every CDR3 protein. The data hold around 260,000 distinct CDR3 sequences, with roughly a third observed a single time. The sequenced sample consisted of blood. The receptors derive from a girl between 10 and 17 years old with multiple sclerosis. CDR3s include the opening cysteine and the closing phenylalanine or tryptophan. The D gene is left open where the match is weak. Where a row states a size, it is once, few, many or the class of an expanded clone; other rows omit it.

clone_size	cdr3_length	j_call	d_call	v_call	cdr3_aa	cdr3_nt
many	15	TRBJ2-1	.	TRBV6-1	CASSETDGHYNEQFF	TGTGCCAGCAGTGAAACGGACGGCCACTACAATGAGCAGTTCTTC
.	18	TRBJ1-5	TRBD1	TRBV2	CASRGQGARFYSNQPQHF	TGTGCCAGCAGAGGACAGGGGGCAAGATTCTATAGCAATCAGCCCCAGCATTTT
once	17	TRBJ1-4	.	TRBV28	CASSFGGPEATNEKLFF	TGTGCCAGCAGTTTTGGGGGCCCGGAAGCAACTAATGAAAAACTGTTTTTT
few	15	TRBJ2-3	.	TRBV28	CASSLGGSSTDTQDF	TGTGCCAGCAGTTTGGGCGGTTCTAGCACAGATACGCAGGATTTT
.	18	TRBJ2-3	TRBD2	TRBV4-1	CASSQVLQLAGGTDTQYF	TGCGCCAGCAGCCAAGTTTTGCAACTAGCGGGGGGTACAGATACGCAGTATTTT
.	14	TRBJ2-5	TRBD2	TRBV13	CASSSGLAEETQYF	TGTGCCAGCAGCTCCGGACTAGCGGAAGAGACCCAGTACTTC
many	15	TRBJ2-5	.	TRBV15	CATSRDREIRETQYF	TGTGCCACCAGCAGAGATAGGGAGATTCGGGAGACCCAGTACTTC
.	15	TRBJ1-2	.	TRBV4-2	CASSQVSGQDYGYTF	TGTGCCAGCAGCCAAGTTAGCGGGCAAGACTATGGCTACACCTTC
.	12	TRBJ2-7	.	TRBV7-9	CASSFGFYEQYF	TGTGCCAGCAGCTTTGGTTTCTACGAGCAGTACTTC
.	15	TRBJ2-2	.	TRBV7-9	CASSTGQLNTGELFF	TGTGCCAGCAGCACCGGACAGCTCAACACCGGGGAGCTGTTTTTT
few	14	TRBJ2-7	TRBD1	TRBV2	CASRRDRGWDEQYF	TGTGCCAGCAGACGAGACAGGGGATGGGATGAGCAGTACTTC
.	14	TRBJ1-1	.	TRBV28	CASGLGRLNTEAFF	TGTGCCAGCGGTCTGGGACGGCTTAACACTGAAGCTTTCTTT
many	16	TRBJ2-5	.	TRBV12-3/TRBV12-4	CASSFSLRRSQETQYF	TGTGCCAGCAGTTTCAGCCTACGGCGGTCCCAAGAGACCCAGTACTTC
.	16	TRBJ2-2	TRBD2	TRBV7-3	CASSLVAGVSGGELFF	TGTGCCAGCAGCTTAGTCGCGGGAGTCAGCGGCGGGGAGCTGTTTTTT
.	13	TRBJ1-1	.	TRBV24-1	CATSERGDTEAFF	TGTGCCACCAGTGAGAGGGGGGACACTGAAGCTTTCTTT
once	13	TRBJ1-1	.	TRBV20-1	CSARAGRETEAFF	TGCAGTGCTAGAGCAGGGAGAGAAACTGAAGCTTTCTTT
.	15	TRBJ2-5	TRBD1	TRBV18	CASSRTGGFGETQYF	TGTGCCAGCTCAAGGACAGGGGGCTTTGGAGAGACCCAGTACTTC
few	15	TRBJ1-2	TRBD1	TRBV28	CASSLLGSGGGGYTF	TGTGCCAGCAGTTTATTAGGGTCAGGGGGAGGAGGCTACACCTTC
.	13	TRBJ1-2	TRBD1	TRBV7-9	CATETGTGDHYTF	TGTGCCACCGAGACCGGGACAGGGGACCACTACACCTTC
.	17	TRBJ1-1	.	TRBV18	CASSPAGASPMNTEAFF	TGTGCCAGCTCACCAGCAGGGGCCAGCCCCATGAACACTGAAGCTTTCTTT
.	14	TRBJ2-4	TRBD2	TRBV12-3/TRBV12-4	CASSNTGGSNEQYF	TGTGCCAGCAGTAACACGGGGGGGAGCAATGAGCAGTACTTC
.	14	TRBJ2-7	.	TRBV4-1	CASSQWTASDEQYF	TGCGCCAGCAGCCAGTGGACTGCTTCCGACGAGCAGTACTTC
many	17	TRBJ1-4	.	TRBV12-3/TRBV12-4	CASFFFGGASTNEKLFF	TGTGCCAGCTTTTTCTTCGGGGGGGCTTCAACTAATGAAAAACTGTTTTTT
.	15	TRBJ2-1	TRBD2	TRBV2	CASSESGGGALEQFF	TGTGCCAGCAGTGAATCGGGCGGGGGGGCCCTTGAGCAGTTCTTC
.	16	TRBJ2-1	.	TRBV20-1	CSARDRGRVLLGEQFF	TGCAGTGCTAGAGATCGGGGTAGGGTCCTCCTGGGGGAGCAGTTCTTC
many	14	TRBJ2-5	.	TRBV7-8	CASSSDRSGETQYF	TGTGCCAGCAGCTCGGACCGATCGGGAGAGACCCAGTACTTC
many	17	TRBJ1-2	.	TRBV28	CASSSQGRRESPYGYTF	TGTGCCAGCAGTTCCCAGGGGCGGCGGGAATCCCCATATGGCTACACCTTC
few	14	TRBJ1-4	TRBD1	TRBV6-5	CASRHEEGQEKLFF	TGTGCCAGCAGGCACGAGGAGGGACAGGAAAAACTGTTTTTT
.	14	TRBJ2-1	.	TRBV11-3	CASSPSGLYNEQFF	TGTGCCAGCAGCCCGAGCGGCTTATACAATGAGCAGTTCTTC
many	14	TRBJ2-3	TRBD2	TRBV5-1	CASSLETGGDTQYF	TGCGCCAGCAGCTTGGAGACGGGGGGAGATACGCAGTATTTT
many	14	TRBJ2-3	.	TRBV2	CASRDSFTTDTQYF	TGTGCCAGCAGGGACAGTTTCACCACAGATACGCAGTATTTT
many	14	TRBJ1-1	.	TRBV7-9	CASSSTGKNTEAFF	TGTGCCAGCAGCTCCACAGGGAAGAACACTGAAGCTTTCTTT
.	15	TRBJ2-7	TRBD1	TRBV7-2	CASSLDRGRSYEQYF	TGTGCCAGCAGCTTAGACAGGGGGCGATCCTACGAGCAGTACTTC
many	14	TRBJ2-7	.	TRBV10-3	CAISDRDPPGEQYF	TGTGCCATCAGTGACAGGGACCCACCAGGGGAGCAGTACTTC
.	15	TRBJ1-6	.	TRBV3-1	CASAPGGTHSETLHF	TGTGCCAGCGCCCCCGGGGGGACTCACTCGGAGACCCTCCACTTT
few	14	TRBJ2-5	TRBD2	TRBV12-3/TRBV12-4	CASSSSGTYNEQYF	TGTGCCAGCAGTTCTAGCGGGACCTACAATGAGCAGTACTTC
.	17	TRBJ2-6	.	TRBV5-1	CASSFTGLSSGANVLTF	TGCGCCAGCAGCTTCACGGGCCTAAGCTCTGGGGCCAACGTCCTGACTTTC
.	15	TRBJ2-3	TRBD2	TRBV2	CAGPGAAGTLDTQYF	TGTGCCGGTCCCGGGGCAGCGGGAACATTAGATACGCAGTATTTT
.	14	TRBJ2-7	.	TRBV16	CASSLPDSTYEQYF	TGTGCCAGCAGCCTCCCGGACAGCACCTACGAGCAGTACTTC
.	12	TRBJ2-3	TRBD1	TRBV12-3/TRBV12-4	CASTPTGGAQYF	TGTGCCAGCACTCCGACAGGGGGGGCGCAGTATTTT
many	18	TRBJ2-3	TRBD2	TRBV20-1	CSALGRAGLAGITDTQYF	TGCAGTGCTTTAGGAAGGGCGGGACTAGCGGGAATCACAGATACGCAGTATTTT
many	16	TRBJ1-1	TRBD1	TRBV4-1	CASSQTSDRGNTEAFF	TGCGCCAGCAGCCAGACAAGTGACAGGGGGAACACTGAAGCTTTCTTT
.	13	TRBJ2-1	.	TRBV2	CASRKGNYNEQFF	TGTGCCAGCAGGAAAGGGAACTACAATGAGCAGTTCTTC
few	16	TRBJ1-5	.	TRBV18	CASSPALQGLNQPQHF	TGTGCCAGCTCACCGGCACTACAGGGACTAAATCAGCCCCAGCATTTT
few	13	TRBJ2-2	.	TRBV5-1	CASTDLNTGELFF	TGCGCCAGCACGGACCTAAACACCGGGGAGCTGTTTTTT
.	15	TRBJ2-7	TRBD2	TRBV4-1	CASSQSQREGYEQYF	TGCGCCAGCAGCCAATCTCAGCGGGAGGGCTACGAGCAGTACTTC
.	14	TRBJ2-3	.	TRBV20-1	CSARAASVTDTQYF	TGCAGTGCTAGAGCCGCTAGCGTAACAGATACGCAGTATTTT
.	15	TRBJ1-6	.	TRBV12-3/TRBV12-4	CASSLAGRYNSPLHF	TGTGCCAGCAGTTTAGCGGGCAGATATAATTCACCCCTCCACTTT
few	16	TRBJ1-5	.	TRBV12-3/TRBV12-4	CASSPGDGVYNQPQHF	TGTGCCAGCAGTCCAGGGGACGGGGTTTACAATCAGCCCCAGCATTTT
few	15	TRBJ1-1	.	TRBV6-1	CASREYDGLNTEAFF	TGTGCCAGCAGGGAATACGACGGCTTGAACACTGAAGCTTTCTTT
.	12	TRBJ1-1	.	TRBV7-2	CASSGVNTEAFF	TGTGCCAGCAGCGGTGTGAACACTGAAGCTTTCTTT
few	11	TRBJ1-4	.	TRBV5-6	CASSLAEKLFF	TGTGCCAGCAGCTTGGCTGAAAAACTGTTTTTT
.	13	TRBJ1-1	TRBD1	TRBV3-1	CASSQQGGSEAFF	TGTGCCAGCAGCCAACAGGGGGGGTCTGAAGCTTTCTTT
.	15	TRBJ2-1	TRBD2	TRBV3-1	CASSQVSLAGLEQFF	TGTGCCAGCAGCCAAGTGTCCCTAGCGGGTCTTGAGCAGTTCTTC
few	15	TRBJ2-5	TRBD2	TRBV11-1	CASSLGTSDAETQYF	TGTGCCAGCAGCTTAGGGACTAGCGATGCGGAGACCCAGTACTTC
few	14	TRBJ1-1	.	TRBV7-9	CANSHGGLNTEAFF	TGTGCCAACAGCCACGGGGGCCTGAACACTGAAGCTTTCTTT